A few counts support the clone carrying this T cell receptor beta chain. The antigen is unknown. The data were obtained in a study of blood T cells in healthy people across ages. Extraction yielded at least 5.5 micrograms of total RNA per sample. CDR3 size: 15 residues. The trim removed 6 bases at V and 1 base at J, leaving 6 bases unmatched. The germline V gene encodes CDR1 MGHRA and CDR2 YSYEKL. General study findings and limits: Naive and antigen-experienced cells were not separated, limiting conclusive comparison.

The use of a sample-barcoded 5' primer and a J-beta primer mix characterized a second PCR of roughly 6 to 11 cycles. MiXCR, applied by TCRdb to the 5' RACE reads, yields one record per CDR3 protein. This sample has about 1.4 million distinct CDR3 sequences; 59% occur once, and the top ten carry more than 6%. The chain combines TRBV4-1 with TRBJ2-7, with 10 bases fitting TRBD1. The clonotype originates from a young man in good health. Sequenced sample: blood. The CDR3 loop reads CASSWGTGVSYEQYF. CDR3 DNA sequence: TGCGCCAGCAGTTGGGGGACAGGGGTATCCTACGAGCAGTACTTC.